These T cell receptor beta chains were read from a single sample in a study of graft-versus-host responses after intestinal transplantation. Libraries were prepared by immunoSEQ multiplex PCR; TCRdb keeps only in-frame clonotypes and omits some of them. The repertoire consists of over 45,000 clones, with over 85% occurring once and the leading ten covering 4.5% to 7.5%. The starting material was PBMCs, obtained about 800 days after a first intestinal transplant, on the day of a second. Source of these receptors: a human patient who received an intestinal transplant, so some T cells may come from the graft donor. Each CDR3 is given with its conserved first and last residue. D genes are given only for firm matches. Expanded clones get a size class; other rows say once, few or many, or leave the size out.

J | V | D | size | DNA | CDR3
TRBJ1-2 | TRBV16 | . | . | TGTGCCAGCAGCCAATCCAGCCAGGTCTATGGCTACACCTTC | CASSQSSQVYGYTF
TRBJ2-3 | TRBV6-4 | . | . | TGTGCCAGCAGCCCCGGAGGCGGACGCACAGATACGCAGTATTTT | CASSPGGGRTDTQYF
TRBJ2-1 | TRBV9 | TRBD2 | once | TGTGCCAGCAGCCCAGCAGCGACTAGCGGAGAGCAGTTCTTC | CASSPAATSGEQFF
TRBJ2-1 | TRBV7-3 | . | . | TGTGCCAGCAGTTACGGACCTTACAATGAGCAGTTCTTC | CASSYGPYNEQFF
TRBJ2-1 | TRBV12-5 | TRBD2 | . | TGTGCTAGTGGTTTGGGGTGGGCGGGAGAGTCCTACAATGAGCAGTTCTTC | CASGLGWAGESYNEQFF
TRBJ1-1 | TRBV12-5 | . | once | TGTGCTAGTGGAGAAGGGAAAGGGGTAAACACTGAAGCTTTCTTT | CASGEGKGVNTEAFF
TRBJ2-1 | TRBV6-4 | TRBD2 | . | TGTGCCAGCAGTGACTTTACTAGCGGGATCAATGAGCAGTTCTTC | CASSDFTSGINEQFF
TRBJ2-3 | TRBV10-1 | TRBD1 | . | TGCGCCAGCAGTGAGGATACGACCGGGACAGGGTGGAGAGATACGCAGTATTTT | CASSEDTTGTGWRDTQYF
TRBJ2-7 | TRBV5-5 | TRBD1 | . | TGTGCCAGCAGCCCGACCGGGACAGGGATCGTCTACGAGCAGTACTTC | CASSPTGTGIVYEQYF
TRBJ1-1 | TRBV13 | . | . | TGTGCCAGCAGCTTAGGCACCACTGAAGCTTTCTTT | CASSLGTTEAFF
TRBJ2-3 | TRBV7-3 | . | . | TGTGCCAGCAGTCCAACGGGGGCAGATACGCAGTATTTT | CASSPTGADTQYF
TRBJ2-3 | TRBV2 | TRBD2 | . | TGTGCCAGCGGGACTAGCGGGTACACAGATACGCAGTATTTT | CASGTSGYTDTQYF
TRBJ2-5 | TRBV18 | . | . | TGTGCCAGCTCACACTACCAAGAGACCCAGTACTTC | CASSHYQETQYF
TRBJ2-6 | TRBV19 | . | . | TGTGCCAGTAGCTCGAAGGGGTTTGGGGCCAACGTCCTGACTTTC | CASSSKGFGANVLTF
TRBJ1-4 | TRBV9 | TRBD1 | . | TGTGCCAGCAGCGCGACCGGGACAGGCCATGCAACTAATGAAAAACTGTTTTTT | CASSATGTGHATNEKLFF